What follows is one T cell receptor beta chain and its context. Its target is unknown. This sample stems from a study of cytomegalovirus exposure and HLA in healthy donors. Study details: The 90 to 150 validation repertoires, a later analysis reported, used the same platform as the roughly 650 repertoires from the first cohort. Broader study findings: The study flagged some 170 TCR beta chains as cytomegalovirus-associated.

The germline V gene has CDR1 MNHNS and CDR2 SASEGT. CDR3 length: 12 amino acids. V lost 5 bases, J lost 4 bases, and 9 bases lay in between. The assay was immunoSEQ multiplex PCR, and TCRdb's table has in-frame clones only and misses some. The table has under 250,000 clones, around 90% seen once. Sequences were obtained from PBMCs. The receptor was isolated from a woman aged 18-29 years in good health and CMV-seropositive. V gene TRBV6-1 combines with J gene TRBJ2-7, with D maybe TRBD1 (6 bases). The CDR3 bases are TGTGCCAGCAGTCCGACAGGATACGAGCAGTACTTC. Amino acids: CASSPTGYEQYF.